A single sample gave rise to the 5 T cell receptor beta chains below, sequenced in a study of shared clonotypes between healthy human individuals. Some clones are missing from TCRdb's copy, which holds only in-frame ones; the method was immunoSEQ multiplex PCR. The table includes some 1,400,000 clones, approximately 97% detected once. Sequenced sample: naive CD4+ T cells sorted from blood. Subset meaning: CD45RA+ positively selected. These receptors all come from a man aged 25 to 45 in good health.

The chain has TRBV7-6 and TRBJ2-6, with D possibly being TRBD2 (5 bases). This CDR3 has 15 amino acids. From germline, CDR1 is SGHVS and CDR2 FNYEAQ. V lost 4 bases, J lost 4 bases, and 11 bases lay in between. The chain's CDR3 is CASSSTAAGANVLTF. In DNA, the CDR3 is TGTGCCAGCAGCTCTACAGCGGCAGGGGCCAACGTCCTGACTTTC.

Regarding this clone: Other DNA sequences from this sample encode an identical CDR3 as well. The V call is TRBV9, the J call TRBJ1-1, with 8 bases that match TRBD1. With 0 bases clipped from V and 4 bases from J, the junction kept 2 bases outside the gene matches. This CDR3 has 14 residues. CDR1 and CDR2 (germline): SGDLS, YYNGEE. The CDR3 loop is CASSVEQGGTEAFF. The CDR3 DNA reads TGTGCCAGCAGCGTAGAACAGGGGGGCACTGAAGCTTTCTTT.

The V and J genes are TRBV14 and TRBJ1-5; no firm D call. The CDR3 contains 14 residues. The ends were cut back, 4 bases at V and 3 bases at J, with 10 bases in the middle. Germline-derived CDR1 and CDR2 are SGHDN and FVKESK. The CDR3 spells CASSPQADNQPQHF. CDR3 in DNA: TGTGCCAGCAGCCCACAAGCGGACAATCAGCCCCAGCATTTT.

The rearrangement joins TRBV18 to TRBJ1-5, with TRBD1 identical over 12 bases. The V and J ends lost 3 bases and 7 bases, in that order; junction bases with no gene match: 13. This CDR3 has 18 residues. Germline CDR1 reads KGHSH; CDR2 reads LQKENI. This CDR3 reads CASSPEKRDRGLGQPQHF. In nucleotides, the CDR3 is TGTGCCAGCTCACCCGAAAAGCGGGACAGGGGGCTTGGCCAGCCCCAGCATTTT.

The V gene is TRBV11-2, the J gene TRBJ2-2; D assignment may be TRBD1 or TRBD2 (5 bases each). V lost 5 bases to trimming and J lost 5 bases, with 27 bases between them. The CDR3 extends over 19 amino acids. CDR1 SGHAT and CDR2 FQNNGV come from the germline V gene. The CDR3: CASSPLRAQGVVNTGELFF. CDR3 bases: TGTGCCAGCAGCCCTCTCCGAGCGCAGGGAGTTGTGAATACCGGGGAGCTGTTTTTT.